This T cell receptor (beta chain) stems from a study of T cells in Graves' hyperthyroidism and ophthalmopathy. This clonotype was observed a few times. TCR beta CDR3 region amplification was performed from RNA transcripts. A set of HTBI primers served as the primers for a first-round RT-PCR of the TCR CDR3. TCRdb processed the multiplex PCR reads anew with MiXCR; each CDR3 protein has one entry. The sample lists 480,000 or so distinct CDR3 sequences, 35% to 50% occurring once. Unmatched junction bases numbered 9, after V lost 4 bases and J lost 6 bases. Per the germline V gene, CDR1 is SEHNR and CDR2 is FQNEAQ (reference sequence). The CDR3 contains 14 residues.

The sample was peripheral blood or thyroid tissue (not recorded which). The genes are TRBV7-9 and TRBJ2-7; 7 positions match TRBD2. The TCR originated in an adult woman with Graves' disease, either hyperthyroidism or ophthalmopathy (not recorded which). The CDR3 region has the DNA TGTGCCAGCAGCTATCCCGGACTAGTTCGCGAGCAGTACTTC. It translates to CASSYPGLVREQYF. The complete variable domain, with remaining parts taken from reference TRBV7-9 and TRBJ2-7, reads DTGVSQNPRHKITKRGQNVTFRCDPISEHNRLYWYRQTLGQGPEFLTYFQNEAQLEKSRLLSDRFSAERPKGSFSTLEIQRTEQGDSAMYLCASSYPGLVREQYFGPGTRLTVT.